The clone carrying this TCR beta chain is a singleton in its sample. The antigen remains unidentified. This sample was taken from a study of PD-L1 blockade in urothelial cancer. Study-level information: Patients went on atezolizumab in the mid-2010s, receiving 1,200 mg intravenously every 3 weeks.

Assay used: immunoSEQ multiplex PCR; TCRdb lists only in-frame clones, some missing. This table has about 83,000 clones, roughly 90% appearing once. The V gene's germline CDR1 is SGHAT and CDR2 FQNNGV. CDR3 length: 14 residues. Trimming removed 5 bases from V and 6 bases from J; junction bases left unmatched: 8. Study outcomes and limitations: Pretreatment TCR clonality in blood, when below the median, was predictive of better survival.

The chain combines TRBV11-2 with TRBJ1-2; 8 bases line up with TRBD1. Here the sequenced sample was PBMCs, taken around atezolizumab (anti-PD-L1) treatment. This clonotype was sampled from a woman in her 70s with urothelial cancer. The CDR3: CASSPDRGSDGYTF. The CDR3 bases are TGTGCCAGCAGCCCCGACAGGGGTTCGGATGGCTACACCTTC.